This TCR beta chain comes out of a study of blood T cell repertoires in COVID-19. This clone occurred once. How the authors handled the data: It was from reference gene primer amplification that nucleated cell counts were estimated. Method: immunoSEQ multiplex PCR; TCRdb's copy keeps in-frame clones and lacks some. The V and J calls and the clone size are those of that table, but D and trimming were determined from the DNA. The table shows some 30,000 clones, with about 83% occurring only once. The V and J ends lost 0 bases and 12 bases respectively, with 10 bases between them. The CDR3 spans 12 residues. The germline V gene encodes CDR1 SGDLS and CDR2 YYNGEE.

The TCR was taken from a man in his 70s with active COVID-19. The rearrangement links TRBV9 to TRBJ2-1; D is unresolved. Sequenced material: peripheral blood. In DNA form, the CDR3 reads TGTGCCAGCAGCGTAGGGTCCGGGTGGCAGTTCTTC. Amino acids: CASSVGSGWQFF.